The clone carrying this TCR beta chain was seen at least ten times. Antigen specificity is unknown. Via MiXCR, TCRdb re-called the 5' RACE reads, giving one row per CDR3 protein. The repertoire includes 700,000 to 850,000 distinct CDR3 sequences, about an eighth of them detected once, and roughly 0.51% sits in the top ten. These data belong to a study of CD8 T cells in ankylosing spondylitis. Trimming pared 5 bases from V and 7 bases from J, leaving 9 bases between. The CDR3 runs to 11 residues. General study findings and limits: For ankylosing spondylitis blood, a TCR beta motif of seven to nine highly homologous variants appeared characteristic. Peripheral blood samples showed relatively rare disease-linked clones, and these clones were CD8+.

This sequence originates from a male donor with ankylosing spondylitis. The V and J genes are TRBV12-3 or TRBV12-4 and TRBJ2-7, with D unclear. Input material: blood, either unsorted or a sorted T cell fraction (not recorded which). DNA of the CDR3: TGTGCCAGCAGTGCCCCCTTAGAGCAGTACTTC. Translated: CASSAPLEQYF.